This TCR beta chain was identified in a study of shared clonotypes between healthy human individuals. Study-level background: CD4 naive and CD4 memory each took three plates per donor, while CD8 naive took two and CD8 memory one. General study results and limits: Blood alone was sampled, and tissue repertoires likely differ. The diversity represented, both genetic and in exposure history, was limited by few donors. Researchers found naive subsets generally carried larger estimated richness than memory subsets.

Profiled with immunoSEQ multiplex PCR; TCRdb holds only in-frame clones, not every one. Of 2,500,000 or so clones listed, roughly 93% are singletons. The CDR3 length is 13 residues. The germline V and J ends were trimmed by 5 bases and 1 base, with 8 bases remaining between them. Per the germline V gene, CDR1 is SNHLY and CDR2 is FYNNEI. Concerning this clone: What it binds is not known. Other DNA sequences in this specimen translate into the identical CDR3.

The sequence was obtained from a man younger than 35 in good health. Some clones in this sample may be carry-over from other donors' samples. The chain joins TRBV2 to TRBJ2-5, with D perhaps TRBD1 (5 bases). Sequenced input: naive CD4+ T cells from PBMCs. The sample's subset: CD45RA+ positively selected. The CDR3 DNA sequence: TGTGCCAGCAGTTCGCAGGGCCAAGAGACCCAGTACTTC. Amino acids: CASSSQGQETQYF.